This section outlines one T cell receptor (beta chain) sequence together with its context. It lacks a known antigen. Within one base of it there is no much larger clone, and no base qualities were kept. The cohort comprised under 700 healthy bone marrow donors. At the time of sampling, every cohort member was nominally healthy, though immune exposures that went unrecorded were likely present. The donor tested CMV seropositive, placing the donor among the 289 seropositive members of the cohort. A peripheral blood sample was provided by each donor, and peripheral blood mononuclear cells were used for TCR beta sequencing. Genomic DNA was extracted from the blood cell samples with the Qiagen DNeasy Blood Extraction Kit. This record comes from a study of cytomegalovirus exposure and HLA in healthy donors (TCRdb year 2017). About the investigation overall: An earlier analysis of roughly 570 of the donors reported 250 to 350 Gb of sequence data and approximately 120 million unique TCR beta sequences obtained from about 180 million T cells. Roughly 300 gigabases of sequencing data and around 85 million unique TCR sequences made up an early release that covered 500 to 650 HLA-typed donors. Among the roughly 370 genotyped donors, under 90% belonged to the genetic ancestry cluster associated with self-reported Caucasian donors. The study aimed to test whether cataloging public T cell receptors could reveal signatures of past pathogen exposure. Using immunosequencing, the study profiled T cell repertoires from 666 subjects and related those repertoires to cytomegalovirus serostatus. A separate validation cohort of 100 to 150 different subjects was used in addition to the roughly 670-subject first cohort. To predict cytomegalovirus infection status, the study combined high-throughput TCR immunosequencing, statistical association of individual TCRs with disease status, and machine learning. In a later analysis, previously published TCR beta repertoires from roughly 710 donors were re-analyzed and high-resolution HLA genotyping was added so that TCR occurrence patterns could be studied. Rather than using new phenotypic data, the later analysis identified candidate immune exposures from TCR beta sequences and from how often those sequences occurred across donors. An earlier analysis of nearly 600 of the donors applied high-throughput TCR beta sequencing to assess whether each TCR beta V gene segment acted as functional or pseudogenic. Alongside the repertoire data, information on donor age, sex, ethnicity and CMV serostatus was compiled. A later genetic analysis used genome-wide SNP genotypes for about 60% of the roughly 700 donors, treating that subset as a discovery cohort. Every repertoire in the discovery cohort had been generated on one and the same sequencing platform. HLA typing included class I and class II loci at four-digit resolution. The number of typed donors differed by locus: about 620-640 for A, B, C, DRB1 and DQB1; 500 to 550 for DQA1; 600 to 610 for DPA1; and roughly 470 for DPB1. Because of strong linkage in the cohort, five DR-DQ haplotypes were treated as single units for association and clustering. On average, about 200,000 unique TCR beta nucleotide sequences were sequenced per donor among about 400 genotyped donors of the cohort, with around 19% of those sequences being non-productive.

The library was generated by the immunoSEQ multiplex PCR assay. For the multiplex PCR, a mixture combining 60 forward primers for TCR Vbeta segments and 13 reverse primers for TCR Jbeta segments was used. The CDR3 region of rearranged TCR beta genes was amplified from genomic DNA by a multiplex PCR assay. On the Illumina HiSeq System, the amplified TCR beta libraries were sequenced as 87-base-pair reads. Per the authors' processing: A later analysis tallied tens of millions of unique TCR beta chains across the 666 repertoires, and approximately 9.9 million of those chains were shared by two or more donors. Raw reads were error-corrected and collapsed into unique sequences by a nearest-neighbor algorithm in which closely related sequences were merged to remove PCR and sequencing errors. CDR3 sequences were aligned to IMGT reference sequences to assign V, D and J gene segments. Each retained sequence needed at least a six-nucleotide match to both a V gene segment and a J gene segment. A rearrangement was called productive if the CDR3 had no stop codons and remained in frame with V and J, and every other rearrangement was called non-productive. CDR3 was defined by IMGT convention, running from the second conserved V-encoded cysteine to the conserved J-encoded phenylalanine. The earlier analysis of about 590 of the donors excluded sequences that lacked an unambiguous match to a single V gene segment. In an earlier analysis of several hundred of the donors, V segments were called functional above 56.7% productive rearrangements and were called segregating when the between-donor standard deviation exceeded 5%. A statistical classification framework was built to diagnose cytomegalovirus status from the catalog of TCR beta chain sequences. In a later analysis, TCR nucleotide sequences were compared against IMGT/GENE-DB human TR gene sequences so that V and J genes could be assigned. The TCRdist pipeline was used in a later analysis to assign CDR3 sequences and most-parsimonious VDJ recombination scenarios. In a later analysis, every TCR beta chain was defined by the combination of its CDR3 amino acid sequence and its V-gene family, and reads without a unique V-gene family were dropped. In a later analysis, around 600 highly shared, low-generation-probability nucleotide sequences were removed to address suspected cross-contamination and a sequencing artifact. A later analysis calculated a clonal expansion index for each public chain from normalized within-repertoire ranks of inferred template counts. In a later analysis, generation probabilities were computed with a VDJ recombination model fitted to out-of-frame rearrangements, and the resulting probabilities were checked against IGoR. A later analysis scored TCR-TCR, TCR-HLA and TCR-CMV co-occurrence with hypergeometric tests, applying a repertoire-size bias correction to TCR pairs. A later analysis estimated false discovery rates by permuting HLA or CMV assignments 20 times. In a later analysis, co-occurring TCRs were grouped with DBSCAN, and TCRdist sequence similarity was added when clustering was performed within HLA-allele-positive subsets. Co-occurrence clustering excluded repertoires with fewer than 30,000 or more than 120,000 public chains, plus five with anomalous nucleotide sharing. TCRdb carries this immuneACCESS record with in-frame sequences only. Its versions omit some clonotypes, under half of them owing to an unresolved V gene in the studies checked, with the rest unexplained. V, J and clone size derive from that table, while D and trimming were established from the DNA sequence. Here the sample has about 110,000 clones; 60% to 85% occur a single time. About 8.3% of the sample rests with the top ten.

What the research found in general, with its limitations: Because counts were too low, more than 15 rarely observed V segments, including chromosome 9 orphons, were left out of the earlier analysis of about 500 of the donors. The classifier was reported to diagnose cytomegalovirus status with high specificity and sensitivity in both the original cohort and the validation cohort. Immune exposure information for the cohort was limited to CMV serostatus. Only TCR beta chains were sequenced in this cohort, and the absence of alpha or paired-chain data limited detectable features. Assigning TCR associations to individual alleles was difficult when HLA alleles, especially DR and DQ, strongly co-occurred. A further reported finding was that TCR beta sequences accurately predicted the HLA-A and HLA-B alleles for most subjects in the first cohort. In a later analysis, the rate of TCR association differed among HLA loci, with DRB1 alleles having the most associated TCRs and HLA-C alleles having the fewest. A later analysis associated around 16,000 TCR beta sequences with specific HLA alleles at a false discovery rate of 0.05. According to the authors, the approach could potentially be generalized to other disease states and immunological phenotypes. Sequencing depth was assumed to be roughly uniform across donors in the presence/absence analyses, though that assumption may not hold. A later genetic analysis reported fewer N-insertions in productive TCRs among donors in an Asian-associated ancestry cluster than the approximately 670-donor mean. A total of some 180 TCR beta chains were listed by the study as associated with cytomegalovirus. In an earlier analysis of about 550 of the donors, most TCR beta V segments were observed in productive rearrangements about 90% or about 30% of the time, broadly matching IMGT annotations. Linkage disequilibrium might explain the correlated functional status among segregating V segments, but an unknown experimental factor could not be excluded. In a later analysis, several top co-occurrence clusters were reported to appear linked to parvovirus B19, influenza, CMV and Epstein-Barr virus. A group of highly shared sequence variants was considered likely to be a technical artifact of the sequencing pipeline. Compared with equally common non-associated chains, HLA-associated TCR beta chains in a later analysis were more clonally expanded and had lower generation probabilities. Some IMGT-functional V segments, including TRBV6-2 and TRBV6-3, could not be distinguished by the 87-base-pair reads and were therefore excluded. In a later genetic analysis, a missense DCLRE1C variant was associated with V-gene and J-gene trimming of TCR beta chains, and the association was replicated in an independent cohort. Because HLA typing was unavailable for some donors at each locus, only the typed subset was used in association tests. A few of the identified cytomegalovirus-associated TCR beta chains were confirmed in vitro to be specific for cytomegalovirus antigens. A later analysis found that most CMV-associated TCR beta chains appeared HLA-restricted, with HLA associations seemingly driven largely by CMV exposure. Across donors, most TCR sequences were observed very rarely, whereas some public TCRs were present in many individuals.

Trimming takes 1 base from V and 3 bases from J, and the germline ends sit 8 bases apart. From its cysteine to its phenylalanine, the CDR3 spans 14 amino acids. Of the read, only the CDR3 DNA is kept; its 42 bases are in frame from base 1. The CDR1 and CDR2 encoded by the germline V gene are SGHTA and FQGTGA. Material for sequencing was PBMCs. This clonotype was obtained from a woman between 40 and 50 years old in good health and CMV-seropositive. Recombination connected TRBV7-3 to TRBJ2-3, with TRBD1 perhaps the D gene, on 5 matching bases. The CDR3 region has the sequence CASSLSRATDTQYF. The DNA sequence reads TGTGCCAGCAGCTTAAGCAGGGCGACAGATACGCAGTATTTT. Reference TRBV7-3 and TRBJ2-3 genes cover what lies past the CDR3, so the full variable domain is GAGVSQTPSNKVTEKGKYVELRCDPISGHTALYWYRQSLGQGPEFLIYFQGTGAADDSGLPNDRFFAVRPEGSVSTLKIQRTERGDSAVYLCASSLSRATDTQYFGPGTRLTVL.